The rows below give T cell receptor beta chains drawn from one sample of a study of response to subunit inactivated influenza vaccine. TCRdb reprocessed the RT-PCR reads via MiXCR and lists one record per CDR3 protein. The sample holds 650,000 to 700,000 distinct CDR3 sequences, 15% to 18% seen once. The sequencing used PBMCs from blood, collected about 12 days after vaccination. These receptors all stem from a man in his fifties or sixties who received an inactivated influenza vaccine. Both conserved end residues are part of each CDR3. The D gene is left open where the match is weak. The size of a clone is reported for some rows only, either as once, few or many, or as a class for expanded clones.

.,TRBV25-1,TRBJ2-3,.,CASIEPHADTQYF,TGTGCCAGCATAGAGCCGCACGCAGATACGCAGTATTTT
TRBD2,TRBV10-3,TRBJ2-2,.,CAISGGLAANTGELFF,TGTGCCATCAGTGGGGGACTAGCGGCGAACACCGGGGAGCTGTTTTTT
.,TRBV27,TRBJ2-6,few,CASSPTGPSGANVLTF,TGTGCCAGCAGTCCGACCGGACCTTCTGGGGCCAACGTCCTGACTTTC
TRBD1,TRBV6-2/TRBV6-3,TRBJ2-6,.,CASTPSRTGTVSGANVLTF,TGTGCCAGCACCCCCTCGAGGACAGGGACCGTTTCTGGGGCCAACGTCCTGACTTTC
TRBD1,TRBV20-1,TRBJ2-2,.,CSARGIQGMRTGELFF,TGCAGTGCTAGGGGGATACAGGGGATGCGGACCGGGGAGCTGTTTTTT
.,TRBV20-1,TRBJ2-7,.,CSASRGNEQYF,TGCAGTGCTAGTCGAGGGAACGAGCAGTACTTC
.,TRBV2,TRBJ2-7,few,CASSQWRVGGDLEQYF,TGTGCCAGCAGTCAATGGCGTGTAGGGGGGGACCTCGAGCAGTACTTC
TRBD2,TRBV10-3,TRBJ2-2,.,CAISLSGTSGANTGELFF,TGTGCCATCAGTCTCTCCGGGACTAGCGGAGCGAACACCGGGGAGCTGTTTTTT
.,TRBV5-1,TRBJ2-1,many,CASSLGGSSYNEQFF,TGTGCCAGCAGCTTAGGGGGGAGCTCCTACAATGAGCAGTTCTTC
.,TRBV20-1,TRBJ1-4,few,CSARDGQLNEKLFF,TGCAGTGCTAGAGATGGACAGCTTAATGAAAAACTGTTTTTT
TRBD2,TRBV12-3/TRBV12-4,TRBJ2-1,.,CASSVGGGTDEQFF,TGTGCCAGCAGCGTGGGGGGGGGGACTGATGAGCAGTTCTTC
.,TRBV7-9,TRBJ2-5,.,CASSSVVSGFDETQYF,TGTGCCAGCAGCTCCGTAGTATCGGGCTTTGATGAGACCCAGTACTTC
.,TRBV12-3/TRBV12-4,TRBJ2-1,few,CASSFRDFNEQFF,TGTGCCAGCAGTTTCCGGGACTTCAATGAGCAGTTCTTC
.,TRBV29-1,TRBJ2-1,few,CSVGALLGNEQFF,TGCAGCGTTGGGGCCCTGCTCGGGAATGAGCAGTTCTTC
.,TRBV4-2,TRBJ2-3,.,CASSQERRGTDTQYF,TGTGCCAGCAGCCAAGAAAGGCGGGGCACAGATACGCAGTATTTT
.,TRBV29-1,TRBJ1-1,.,CSVDSMNTEAFF,TGCAGCGTAGACAGCATGAACACTGAAGCTTTCTTT